This T cell receptor (beta chain) was captured in a study of blood T cell repertoires in COVID-19. Study overall: Researchers got acute and convalescent COVID-19 samples from the United States, Italy and Spain.

Methods used by the authors: Amplification with reference gene primers provided the estimates of nucleated cell counts. The data were produced by immunoSEQ multiplex PCR, yet TCRdb's version contains in-frame clones alone and is incomplete. The DNA gave D and trimming, while V, J and clone size come from that table. Of 90,000 to 110,000 clones in the sample, approximately 90% were seen once. The germline V and J ends were trimmed by 7 bases and 6 bases, with 15 bases remaining between them. The CDR3 extends over 13 amino acids. Germline V lookup: CDR1 SGHDT, CDR2 YYEEEE. The sample was peripheral blood. The source is a human donor in a cohort sampled during active COVID-19. The chain has TRBV5-6 and TRBJ2-3; possibly TRBD2 for D (5 bases). The CDR3 sequence: CASGNEGGDTQYF. DNA for the CDR3: TGTGCCAGCGGCAATGAGGGCGGTGATACGCAGTATTTT.